This record covers a single TCR beta chain. Its antigen is as yet unknown. This entry is derived from a study of cytomegalovirus exposure and HLA in healthy donors. CDR3 length: 22 amino acids. Germline V gene lookup returns CDR1 MGHRA and CDR2 YSYEKL. The J segment lost 0 bases and the V segment lost 2 bases, leaving 20 bases of the junction unmatched. PCR primers comprised 60 Vbeta and 13 Jbeta primers. Sequencing used immunoSEQ multiplex PCR; TCRdb keeps in-frame clones, though not all of them. The sample carries over 150,000 clones, around 72% recorded once. Study-wide points: TRBV6-2, TRBV6-3 and some other V segments were unresolvable in 87-base-pair reads. By a later analysis, the bulk of CMV-associated TCR beta chains appeared HLA-restricted.

The sequence came from a woman aged 50 to 60 in good health and CMV-seropositive. Sequenced: PBMCs. The gene calls are TRBV4-1 and TRBJ2-4, with 9 bases identical to TRBD1. Here the CDR3 reads CASSQRGAGTGTSEGAKNIQYF. The CDR3 bases are TGCGCCAGCAGCCAACGTGGAGCCGGGACAGGGACTTCGGAGGGAGCCAAAAACATTCAGTACTTC.